This note documents a single T cell receptor (beta chain) sequence. As handled by the study authors: Scientists estimated how many nucleated cells there were by amplifying reference gene primers. Libraries were prepared by immunoSEQ multiplex PCR; TCRdb keeps only in-frame clonotypes and omits some of them. V and J calls and clone size are as listed in that table; D and trimming were resolved from the DNA. In the table there are about 200,000 clones, roughly 84% of which are singletons. The sample originates from a study of blood T cell repertoires in COVID-19. On the study more broadly: The cDNA or gDNA used as material had been derived from T cells, B-cell-depleted T cells, or PBMCs.

CDR1 is KGHSH and CDR2 is LQKENI in the germline V gene. The CDR3 sequence is 13 residues long. The ends were cut back, 3 bases at V and 4 bases at J, with 9 bases in the middle. Source material: peripheral blood. The receptor was derived from a woman older than 75 with acute or convalescent COVID-19. V usage is TRBV18 and J usage is TRBJ1-2, with no clear D. The CDR3 is CASSPEDSYGYTF. The CDR3 DNA reads as TGTGCCAGCTCACCGGAGGATAGCTATGGCTACACCTTC.